These 2 T cell receptor beta chains were all obtained from the same sample, sequenced in a study of cytomegalovirus exposure and HLA in healthy donors. PCR primers comprised 60 Vbeta and 13 Jbeta primers. Clones were sequenced by immunoSEQ multiplex PCR, and TCRdb holds only the in-frame ones, with some missing. The sample consists of roughly 100,000 clones, 65% to 85% of them appearing once. The sequencing sample was made of PBMCs. The source of these receptors is a woman aged 55 to 70 in good health and CMV-seropositive.

The chain uses TRBV4-2 and TRBJ2-2; D possibly corresponds to TRBD2 (6 bases). Germline V gene lookup returns CDR1 LGHNA and CDR2 YNFKEQ. V lost 3 bases and J lost 1, with 9 bases in between. The CDR3 sequence is 15 residues long. As DNA, the CDR3 is TGTGCCAGCAGCCAGGGGACTGGGAACACCGGGGAGCTGTTTTTT. Translation gives CASSQGTGNTGELFF.

The chain combines TRBV6-4 with TRBJ2-3; TRBD2 agrees at 8 bases. The CDR3 runs 15 residues. CDR1 and CDR2 (germline): MRHNA, SNTAGT. V lost 6 bases to trimming and J lost 5 bases; unmatched junction nucleotides: 10. The CDR3 region is CASSASGSRGDTQYF. Here the CDR3 DNA reads TGTGCCAGCAGCGCTAGCGGGTCAAGGGGAGATACGCAGTATTTT.